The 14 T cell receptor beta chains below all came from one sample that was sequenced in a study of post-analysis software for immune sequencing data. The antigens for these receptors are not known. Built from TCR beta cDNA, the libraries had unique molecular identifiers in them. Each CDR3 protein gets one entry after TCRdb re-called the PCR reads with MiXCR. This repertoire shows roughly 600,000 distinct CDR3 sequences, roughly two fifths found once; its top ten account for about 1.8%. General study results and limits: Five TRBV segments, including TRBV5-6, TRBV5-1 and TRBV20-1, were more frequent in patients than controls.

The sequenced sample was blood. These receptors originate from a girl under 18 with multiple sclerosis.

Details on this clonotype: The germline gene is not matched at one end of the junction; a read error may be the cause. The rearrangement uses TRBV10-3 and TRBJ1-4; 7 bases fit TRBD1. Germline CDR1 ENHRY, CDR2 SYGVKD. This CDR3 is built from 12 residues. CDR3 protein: CAVRGVNEKLFF. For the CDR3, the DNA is TGTGCCGTCAGGGGGGTAAATGAAAAACTGTTTTTT.

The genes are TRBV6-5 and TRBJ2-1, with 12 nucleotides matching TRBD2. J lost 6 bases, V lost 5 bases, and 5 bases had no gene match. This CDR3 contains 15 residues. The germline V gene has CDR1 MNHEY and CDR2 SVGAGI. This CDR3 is CASSNRLAGVNEQFF. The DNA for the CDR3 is TGTGCCAGCAGTAACAGACTAGCGGGAGTCAATGAGCAGTTCTTC.

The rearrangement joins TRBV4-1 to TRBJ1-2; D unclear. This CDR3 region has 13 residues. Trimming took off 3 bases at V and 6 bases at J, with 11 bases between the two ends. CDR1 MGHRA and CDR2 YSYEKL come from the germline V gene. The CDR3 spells CASSHVGLDGYTF. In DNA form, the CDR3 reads TGCGCCAGCAGCCATGTTGGACTTGATGGCTACACCTTC.

CDR3: CSAKGVRYEQYF. The CDR3 DNA sequence: TGCAGTGCTAAGGGGGTTCGGTACGAGCAGTACTTC. J is TRBJ2-7 and V is TRBV20-1; maybe TRBD1 (6 bases). Germline V CDR1 and CDR2: DFQATT, SNEGSKA (reference sequence). The CDR3 consists of 12 residues. The germline V and J ends were trimmed by 4 bases and 4 bases, with 11 bases remaining between them.

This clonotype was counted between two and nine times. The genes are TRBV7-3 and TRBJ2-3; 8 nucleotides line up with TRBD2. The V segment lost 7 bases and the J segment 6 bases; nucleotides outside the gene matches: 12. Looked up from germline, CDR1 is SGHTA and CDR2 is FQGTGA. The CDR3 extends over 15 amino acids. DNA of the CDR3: TGTGCCAGCACTCCGGGGGGGGGCGGTCGGGATACGCAGTATTTT. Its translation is CASTPGGGGRDTQYF.

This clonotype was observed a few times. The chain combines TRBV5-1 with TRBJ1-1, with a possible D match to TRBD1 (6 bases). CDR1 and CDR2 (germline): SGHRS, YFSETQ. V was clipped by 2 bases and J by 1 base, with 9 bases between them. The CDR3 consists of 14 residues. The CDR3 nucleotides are TGCGCCAGCAGCTTAACAGGGCCGAACACTGAAGCTTTCTTT. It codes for CASSLTGPNTEAFF.

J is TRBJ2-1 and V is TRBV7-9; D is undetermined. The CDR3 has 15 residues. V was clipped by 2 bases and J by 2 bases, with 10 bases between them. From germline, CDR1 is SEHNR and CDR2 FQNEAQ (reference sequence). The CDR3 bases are TGTGCCAGCAGCTTAAGTGGGCTTACCTACAATGAGCAGTTCTTC. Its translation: CASSLSGLTYNEQFF.

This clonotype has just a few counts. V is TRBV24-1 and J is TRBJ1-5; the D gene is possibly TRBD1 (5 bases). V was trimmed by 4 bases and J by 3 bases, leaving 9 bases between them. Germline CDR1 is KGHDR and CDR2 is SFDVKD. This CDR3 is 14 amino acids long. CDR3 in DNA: TGTGCCACCAGTGAAACAGGTTTCAATCAGCCCCAGCATTTT. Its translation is CATSETGFNQPQHF.

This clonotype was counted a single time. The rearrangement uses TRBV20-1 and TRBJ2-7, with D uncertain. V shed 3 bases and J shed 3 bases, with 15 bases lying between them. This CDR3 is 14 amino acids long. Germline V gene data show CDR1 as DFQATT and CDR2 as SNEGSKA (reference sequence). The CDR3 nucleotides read TGCAGTGCTAGCGGCGGAGAGAGCAACTACGAGCAGTACTTC. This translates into CSASGGESNYEQYF.

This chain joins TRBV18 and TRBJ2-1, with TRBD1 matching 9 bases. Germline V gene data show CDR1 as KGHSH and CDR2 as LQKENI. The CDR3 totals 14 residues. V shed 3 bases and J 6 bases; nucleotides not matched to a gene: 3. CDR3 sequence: CASSPRDRANEQFF. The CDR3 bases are TGTGCCAGCTCACCCCGGGACAGGGCCAATGAGCAGTTCTTC.

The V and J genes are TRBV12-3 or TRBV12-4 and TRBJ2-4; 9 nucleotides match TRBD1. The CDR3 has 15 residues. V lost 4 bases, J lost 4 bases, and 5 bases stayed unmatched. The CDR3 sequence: CASSSRGTGKNIQYF. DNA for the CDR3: TGTGCCAGCAGTTCTAGGGGGACAGGGAAAAACATTCAGTACTTC.

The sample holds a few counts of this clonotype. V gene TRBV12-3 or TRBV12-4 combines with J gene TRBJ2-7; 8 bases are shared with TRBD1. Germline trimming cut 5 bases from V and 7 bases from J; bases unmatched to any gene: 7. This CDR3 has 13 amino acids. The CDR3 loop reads CASSLDRVKEQYF. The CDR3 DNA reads TGTGCCAGCAGTCTGGACAGGGTCAAGGAGCAGTACTTC.

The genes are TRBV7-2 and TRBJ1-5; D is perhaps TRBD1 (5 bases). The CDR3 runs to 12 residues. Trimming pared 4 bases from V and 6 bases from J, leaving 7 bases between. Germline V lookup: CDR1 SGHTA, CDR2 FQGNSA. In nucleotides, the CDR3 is TGTGCCAGCAGCTGGCAGGGTCAGCCCCAGCATTTT. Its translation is CASSWQGQPQHF.

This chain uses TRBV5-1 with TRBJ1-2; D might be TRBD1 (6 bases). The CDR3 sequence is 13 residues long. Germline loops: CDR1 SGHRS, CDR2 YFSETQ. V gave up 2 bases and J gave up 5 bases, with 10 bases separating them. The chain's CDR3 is CASSFGQQYGYTF. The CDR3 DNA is TGCGCCAGCAGCTTCGGACAGCAATATGGCTACACCTTC.